This T cell receptor (beta chain) came from a study of response to subunit inactivated influenza vaccine. Germline trimming cut 3 bases from V and 5 bases from J; bases unmatched to any gene: 7. The CDR3 spans 15 residues. The V gene's germline CDR1 is SGDLS and CDR2 YYNGEE. TCRdb reanalysed the RT-PCR reads using MiXCR and keeps one entry per CDR3 protein. This table holds some 800,000 distinct CDR3 sequences, about 20% found once. On this clonotype: Its specificity is unknown.

Regarding the study as a whole: Each seasonal influenza vaccination recruits few new T cells, the authors suggested.

Here the sequenced sample was PBMCs from blood, taken 4 to 6 days after vaccination. J is TRBJ2-1 and V is TRBV9; 8 nucleotides match TRBD1. This receptor was obtained from a man in his fifties or sixties who received an inactivated influenza vaccine. The CDR3 spells CASSARGRMDNEQFF. The DNA of the CDR3 is TGTGCCAGCAGCGCCAGGGGGCGAATGGACAATGAGCAGTTCTTC.